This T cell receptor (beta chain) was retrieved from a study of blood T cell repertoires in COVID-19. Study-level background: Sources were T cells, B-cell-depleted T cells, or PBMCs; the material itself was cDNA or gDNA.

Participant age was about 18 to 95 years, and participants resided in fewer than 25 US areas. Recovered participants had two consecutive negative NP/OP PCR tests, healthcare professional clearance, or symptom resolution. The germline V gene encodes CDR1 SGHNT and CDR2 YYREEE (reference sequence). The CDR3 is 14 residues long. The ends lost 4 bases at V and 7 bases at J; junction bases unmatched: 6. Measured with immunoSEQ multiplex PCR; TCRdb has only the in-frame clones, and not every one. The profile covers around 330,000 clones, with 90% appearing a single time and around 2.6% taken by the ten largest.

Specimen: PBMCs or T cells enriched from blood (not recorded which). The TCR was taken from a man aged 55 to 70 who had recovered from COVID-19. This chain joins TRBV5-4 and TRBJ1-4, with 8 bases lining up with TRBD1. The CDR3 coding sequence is TGTGCCAGCAGCCGAGACAGGGGCAGTGAAAAACTGTTTTTT. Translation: CASSRDRGSEKLFF.